The 23 T cell receptor beta chains listed next were all sequenced from one sample in a study of T cell clonality in common variable immunodeficiency. Assay used: immunoSEQ multiplex PCR; TCRdb lists only in-frame clones, some missing. The sample presents fewer than 70,000 clones, none singletons. Source material: peripheral blood mononuclear cells. All receptors derive from a person aged 18 to 70 in good health.

This clone appeared many times. Read data end 3 residues before the CDR3 end; the end is taken from the germline J gene. V is TRBV7-2 and J is TRBJ1-2; 7 positions match TRBD1. This CDR3 has 13 amino acids. Per germline, CDR1 SGHTA and CDR2 FQGNSA. After removal of 6 bases from V and 4 bases from J, the junction contained 5 bases not matched to a gene. CDR3 bases read: TGTGCCAGCAGTTTTACAGGGGTCTATGGC. Translated, it gives CASSFTGVYG. The whole CDR3 sequence is CASSFTGVYGYTF.

In its sample, this clone was seen many times. The CDR3 end lies 3 residues beyond the end of the read and is filled in from the germline J gene. This chain uses TRBV28 with TRBJ1-6; a possible D gene is TRBD1 (5 bases). CDR1 MDHEN and CDR2 SYDVKM come from the germline V gene. Trimming took off 2 bases at V and 9 bases at J, with 8 bases between the two ends. The CDR3 covers 13 residues. The DNA read from the CDR3 is TGTGCCAGCAGTTTAACAGGTTTTTCACCC. Translation gives CASSLTGFSP. The entire CDR3 reads CASSLTGFSPLHF.

This clone occurred many times. The missing CDR3 end, 3 residues past where the read stops, is filled in from the germline J gene. This chain links TRBV20-1 with TRBJ2-2, with TRBD2 matching 8 bases. J gave up 3 bases and V 6 bases, and 9 bases lay outside the gene matches. CDR1 is DFQATT and CDR2 is SNEGSKA in the germline V gene (reference sequence). The CDR3 is 15 amino acids. CDR3 DNA, as far as it was read: TGCAGTGCGCGGGGGCGGGAGGCCTACACCGGGGAG. It encodes CSARGREAYTGE. The complete CDR3 reads CSARGREAYTGELFF.

This clone has ten or more counts. The read falls 3 residues short of the CDR3 end, and the missing part is taken from the germline J gene. This sequence joins TRBV5-1 and TRBJ2-1, with a weak D call TRBD1 (5 bases). CDR1 SGHRS and CDR2 YFSETQ come from the germline V gene. Trimming removed 2 bases at V and 6 bases at J, with 9 bases between. The CDR3 runs to 13 residues. The sequenced CDR3 bases are TGCGCCAGCAGCTTACCAGGGTCCAATGAG. The encoded protein is CASSLPGSNE. The whole CDR3 protein reads CASSLPGSNEQFF.

Only a few counts were recorded for this clone. The read finishes 3 residues shy of the CDR3 end, and the germline J gene is used to complete it. This chain uses TRBV7-8 with TRBJ2-5; TRBD1 aligns across 9 bases. Losses at the gene ends were 5 bases for V and 5 bases for J; bases not matched to a gene: 9. The CDR3 consists of 15 residues. Germline loops: CDR1 SGHVS, CDR2 FQNEAQ. The DNA read from the CDR3 is TGTGCCAGCAGCCCCACACAGGGGGCGTTGGAGACC. Amino acid sequence: CASSPTQGALET. In full, the CDR3 is CASSPTQGALETQYF.

In regard to this clone: The sequence runs out 3 residues before the end of the CDR3; the remainder is reconstructed from the germline J gene. The chain is built from TRBV7-2 and TRBJ2-7, with 9 positions matching TRBD2. Per the germline V gene, CDR1 is SGHTA and CDR2 is FQGNSA. Trimming took 1 base from V and 4 from J; bases not matched to a gene: 2. The length of the CDR3 is 14 residues. Incomplete CDR3 DNA: TGTGCCAGCAGCTTAGATCTAGCGGGGTACGAG. Residues: CASSLDLAGYE. The complete CDR3 sequence is CASSLDLAGYEQYF.

There are many counts of this clone. The read comes to an end 3 residues before the CDR3 does, leaving the germline J gene to fill in the end. V is TRBV29-1 and J is TRBJ1-2; 9 bases agree with TRBD1. This CDR3 contains 13 residues. Germline V lookup: CDR1 SQVTM, CDR2 ANQGSEA. The CDR3: CSVGSQGAWGYTF. Incomplete CDR3 DNA: TGCAGCGTTGGCTCACAGGGGGCTTGGGGC.

This clone was found many times. Sequencing ends 3 residues short of the CDR3 end; the germline J gene provides the rest. This sequence joins TRBV7-6 and TRBJ2-5; no definite D call. Germline CDR1 is SGHVS and CDR2 is FNYEAQ. The CDR3 runs 12 residues. The CDR3 spells CASSNLGPTQYF. CDR3 DNA, as far as it was read: TGTGCCAGCAGTAACCTTGGGCCTACC.

At least ten counts were recorded for this clone. The CDR3 extends 3 residues past the end of the read, so its final part is completed from the germline J gene. The rearrangement uses TRBV19 and TRBJ2-7, with D uncertain. The germline V gene encodes CDR1 LNHDA and CDR2 SQIVND (reference sequence). This CDR3 spans 11 amino acids. Deletions cut 7 bases from V and 0 bases from J, with 4 bases between. The CDR3 region is CASKGSYEQYF. Partial CDR3 DNA: TGTGCCAGTAAAGGCTCCTACGAG.

The sample holds many counts of this clone. Read coverage stops 3 residues before the CDR3 terminus; the germline J gene supplies the remainder. The gene calls are TRBV14 and TRBJ2-7, with 11 bases fitting TRBD1. The CDR3 is 14 amino acids. CDR1 is SGHDN and CDR2 is FVKESK in the germline V gene. J gave up 4 bases and V 4 bases, and 3 bases lay outside the gene matches. The sequenced CDR3 bases are TGTGCCAGCAGCCGGGACAGGGGGGAATACGAG. Protein: CASSRDRGEYE. The whole CDR3 protein reads CASSRDRGEYEQYF.

This clone was seen more than once but under ten times. The sequence runs out 3 residues before the end of the CDR3; the remainder is reconstructed from the germline J gene. This chain links TRBV30 with TRBJ2-1; D unresolved. The V gene's germline CDR1 is GTSNPN and CDR2 SVGIG (reference sequence). V lost 2 bases and J 9 bases, leaving 14 bases between the germline ends. The CDR3 has 13 residues. Incomplete CDR3 DNA: TGTGCCTGGAGTTTTGGGCAGGCTGGTGAG. Protein product: CAWSFGQAGE. The whole CDR3 region reads CAWSFGQAGEQFF.

In its sample, this clone was seen many times. The CDR3 end is not reached by the read, which stops 3 residues before it; the germline J gene fills it in. The V and J genes are TRBV2 and TRBJ2-1; TRBD2 matches at 10 bases. CDR1 and CDR2 (germline): SNHLY, FYNNEI. V dropped 5 bases and J dropped 4; count of bases not matched to a gene: 5. This CDR3 region has 15 residues. Here the CDR3 reads CASSSLAGGYNEQFF. CDR3 DNA (partial): TGTGCCAGCAGTAGTTTAGCGGGAGGTTACAATGAG. Drawing the rest from reference TRBV2 and TRBJ2-1, the complete variable domain is EPEVTQTPSHQVTQMGQEVILRCVPISNHLYFYWYRQILGQKVEFLVSFYNNEISEKSEIFDDQFSVERPDGSNFTLKIRSTKLEDSAMYFCASSSLAGGYNEQFFGPGTRLTVL.

This clone was found many times. Read data end 3 residues before the CDR3 end; the end is taken from the germline J gene. The chain links TRBV28 to TRBJ2-5; 8 bases agree with TRBD1. Looked up from germline, CDR1 is MDHEN and CDR2 is SYDVKM. This CDR3 is 15 amino acids long. The V and J ends lost 5 bases and 1 base, in that order; junction bases with no gene match: 6. The CDR3 here is CASSPGQGRQETQYF. The covered CDR3 bases are TGTGCCAGCAGTCCAGGACAGGGTCGCCAAGAGACC.

This clone was recorded many times. Sequencing ends 3 residues short of the CDR3 end; the germline J gene provides the rest. The chain couples TRBV20-1 to TRBJ2-5, with 8 bases matching TRBD2. This CDR3 is 15 amino acids long. Trimming cost V 3 bases and J 1 base; bases outside gene matches: 7. Per germline, CDR1 DFQATT and CDR2 SNEGSKA (reference sequence). This CDR3 is CSASWLAGFQETQYF. Partial CDR3 DNA: TGCAGTGCTAGTTGGCTAGCGGGTTTCCAAGAGACC.

This clone was seen at least ten times. Read data end 3 residues before the CDR3 end; the end is taken from the germline J gene. The chain recombines TRBV29-1 with TRBJ2-5, with 8 bases aligning to TRBD1. CDR3 length equals 12 residues. V shed 7 bases and J 5 bases; nucleotides not matched to a gene: 6. The V gene's germline CDR1 is SQVTM and CDR2 ANQGSEA. CDR3 DNA, as far as it was read: TGCAGCGCCCGGACAGGGCGGGAGACC. This gives the protein CSARTGRET. The CDR3 reads in full as CSARTGRETQYF.

This clone was observed many times. The observed sequence ends 3 residues before the CDR3 terminus, with the missing tail filled in from the germline J gene. The chain recombines TRBV5-6 with TRBJ1-5; D remains unclear. CDR3 size: 13 residues. From germline, CDR1 is SGHDT and CDR2 YYEEEE. V was cut by 4 bases and J by 7 bases, with 12 bases left in between. This chain's CDR3 is CASSRTGYQPQHF. CDR3 DNA (partial): TGTGCCAGCAGCCGCACGGGTTACCAGCCC.

This clone was detected ten times or more. The read ends 3 residues shy of where the CDR3 ends; the end is completed using the germline J gene. The rearrangement joins TRBV2 to TRBJ2-7; TRBD2 matches at 12 bases. V gave up 7 bases and J gave up 6 bases; unmatched junction bases: 10. The CDR3 extends over 15 amino acids. Per the germline V gene, CDR1 is SNHLY and CDR2 is FYNNEI. The covered CDR3 bases are TGTGCCAGCATTGGATCAGGACTAGCGGGACGCGAG. It encodes CASIGSGLAGRE. The entire CDR3 protein reads CASIGSGLAGREQYF.

The sample holds many counts of this clone. With the read ending 3 residues before the CDR3 end, the germline J gene is used to fill in that end. The J gene is TRBJ2-7, the V gene TRBV20-1; 10 bases align to TRBD2. V lost 5 bases to trimming and J lost 2 bases; unmatched junction nucleotides: 6. The germline CDR1 and CDR2 sequences are DFQATT and SNEGSKA (reference sequence). This CDR3 has 14 residues. The sequenced CDR3 bases are TGCAGTGCTCACCCCGGGACTAGCGCCTACGAG. Translation gives CSAHPGTSAYE. The whole CDR3 protein is CSAHPGTSAYEQYF.

This clone has at least ten counts. From the germline J gene comes the end of the CDR3, since the read stops 3 residues before it. V usage is TRBV20-1 and J usage is TRBJ2-7; 7 positions match TRBD2. J gave up 1 base and V 7 bases, and 10 bases lay outside the gene matches. CDR1 is DFQATT and CDR2 is SNEGSKA in the germline V gene (reference sequence). This CDR3 is built from 14 residues. The covered CDR3 bases are TGCAGTGGCGAGACCGGGACTAAGTCCTACGAG. This sequence encodes CSGETGTKSYE. In full, the CDR3 is CSGETGTKSYEQYF.

This clone was seen many times. The read terminates 3 residues ahead of where the CDR3 ends, so the germline J gene completes it. J is TRBJ2-4 and V is TRBV28; possible D gene TRBD2, 5 bases. The V and J ends lost 5 bases and 5 bases respectively, with 25 bases between them. The length of the CDR3 is 18 residues. Germline CDR1 is MDHEN and CDR2 is SYDVKM. The CDR3 bases that were read are TGTGCCAGCAGTCCCCAAGGGTGGAGCGGAGAACGGGAAAACATT. The encoded protein is CASSPQGWSGERENI. The entire CDR3 protein reads CASSPQGWSGERENIQYF.

The table lists this clone with many counts. The read is 3 residues too short to cover the CDR3 end, so that end is filled in from the germline J gene. The chain recombines TRBV20-1 with TRBJ2-5, with 13 bases lining up with TRBD2. Germline V gene data show CDR1 as DFQATT and CDR2 as SNEGSKA (reference sequence). The CDR3 has 17 amino acids. Losses at the gene ends were 1 base for V and 6 bases for J; bases not matched to a gene: 11. The CDR3 is CSARVQGLAGEFKTQYF. The CDR3 DNA, read in part, is TGCAGTGCTAGAGTTCAAGGACTAGCGGGAGAATTCAAGACC.

This clone has at least ten counts. The CDR3 end falls 3 residues outside the read, so it is completed with the germline J gene. The gene calls are TRBV20-1 and TRBJ2-7, with 12 bases aligning to TRBD2. The trim removed 3 bases at V and 3 bases at J, leaving 6 bases unmatched. CDR3 length: 15 residues. Germline V lookup: CDR1 DFQATT, CDR2 SNEGSKA (reference sequence). CDR3: CSASELAGGDYEQYF. The covered CDR3 bases are TGCAGTGCTAGCGAACTAGCGGGAGGTGACTACGAG.

The sample holds many counts of this clone. A junction boundary mismatches the germline segment, possibly from a read error. The CDR3 end falls 3 residues outside the read, so it is completed with the germline J gene. This rearrangement joins TRBV4-2 to TRBJ2-3; TRBD2 might be the D (6 bases). Germline V CDR1 and CDR2: LGHNA, YNFKEQ. The CDR3 totals 18 residues. The CDR3 is CASSQAFLGGVVGDTQYF. CDR3 bases read: TGCGCCAGCAGCCAAGCTTTCCTTGGAGGGGTCGTTGGAGATACG.